The 21 T cell receptor beta chains listed next were all sequenced from one sample in a study of cytomegalovirus exposure and HLA in healthy donors. Vbeta (60) and Jbeta (13) primers were used in the PCR. Using immunoSEQ multiplex PCR, the repertoire was profiled, and TCRdb retains in-frame clones only, with some absent. The profile shows 150,000 to 200,000 clones, roughly 13% of them singletons. The sample comprised PBMCs. The receptors derive from a man aged 45-60 years in good health and CMV-seropositive.

This clone occurred a few times. V usage is TRBV7-2 and J usage is TRBJ2-1, with D possibly TRBD1 on 5 matching bases. V was shortened by 5 bases and J by 6 bases, with 17 bases between the two germline ends. This CDR3 contains 15 residues. The germline gives CDR1 SGHTA, CDR2 FQGNSA. CDR3 in amino acids: CASSRTGIEANEQFF. In nucleotides, the CDR3 is TGTGCCAGCAGCCGAACAGGTATTGAGGCCAATGAGCAGTTCTTC.

The rearrangement links TRBV6-6 to TRBJ1-2, with D uncertain. Germline V CDR1 and CDR2: MNHNY, SVGAGI (reference sequence). There are 14 residues in the CDR3. Trimming cost V 7 bases and J 2 bases, with 14 bases left between them. The CDR3 region has the DNA TGTGCCAGCATCCAAGGACTCGTGAACTATGGCTACACCTTC. This sequence encodes CASIQGLVNYGYTF.

The chain joins TRBV11-3 to TRBJ2-4, with D possibly being TRBD1 (5 bases). Trimming left V 1 base short and J 0 bases short, with 13 bases between. CDR1 and CDR2 (germline): SGHNT, YENEEA. The length of the CDR3 is 17 residues. The CDR3 bases are TGTGCCAGCAGCTTAGCACCCTCAGGGTTAGCCAAAAACATTCAGTACTTC. Translating it yields CASSLAPSGLAKNIQYF.

V gene TRBV19 combines with J gene TRBJ1-3; 8 bases fit TRBD1. After removal of 5 bases from V and 8 bases from J, the junction contained 8 bases not matched to a gene. Germline CDR1 LNHDA, CDR2 SQIVND (reference sequence). This CDR3 has 14 residues. This CDR3 reads CASSGQGFGDTIYF. CDR3 nucleotide sequence: TGTGCCAGTAGTGGACAGGGATTCGGAGACACCATATATTTT.

The gene calls are TRBV7-9 and TRBJ2-1, with TRBD2 matching over 7 bases. Trimming cost V 5 bases and J 8 bases; bases outside gene matches: 15. The CDR3 totals 16 residues. Germline CDR1 SEHNR, CDR2 FQNEAQ (reference sequence). As DNA, the CDR3 is TGTGCCAGCAGCCCCCGACGGGCGGGGGAGGGCGATGAGCAGTTCTTC. Translating gives CASSPRRAGEGDEQFF.

A few counts support this clone. This chain connects TRBV4-3 to TRBJ2-5, with a weak D call TRBD2 (6 bases). The germline gives CDR1 LGHNA, CDR2 YSLEER. This CDR3 is built from 15 residues. The germline V and J ends were trimmed by 1 base and 4 bases, with 13 bases remaining between them. CDR3 amino acids: CASSQVGGFGETQYF. DNA of the CDR3: TGCGCCAGCAGCCAAGTTGGGGGGTTTGGAGAGACCCAGTACTTC.

This chain's CDR3 is CASSAELWNTEAFF. DNA for the CDR3: TGTGCCAGCAGCGCGGAATTGTGGAACACTGAAGCTTTCTTT. J is TRBJ1-1 and V is TRBV5-4; no firm D call. In germline, CDR1 is SGHNT, CDR2 YYREEE (reference sequence). V shed 4 bases and J shed 1 base, with 11 bases lying between them. The CDR3 consists of 14 residues. Full variable domain (missing parts from reference TRBV5-4 and TRBJ1-1): ETGVTQSPTHLIKTRGQQVTLRCSSQSGHNTVSWYQQALGQGPQFIFQYYREEENGRGNFPPRFSGLQFPNYSSELNVNALELDDSALYLCASSAELWNTEAFFGQGTRLTVV.

The rearrangement joins TRBV2 to TRBJ2-3, with D possibly being TRBD2 (7 bases). CDR1 is SNHLY, CDR2 FYNNEI, per germline. V was shortened by 6 bases and J by 0 bases, with 10 bases between the two germline ends. There are 14 residues in the CDR3. In DNA, the CDR3 is TGTGCCAGCAGGGGGGGGCCAAGCACAGATACGCAGTATTTT. It yields the protein CASRGGPSTDTQYF. The full variable domain, completed using reference TRBV2 and TRBJ2-3, is EPEVTQTPSHQVTQMGQEVILRCVPISNHLYFYWYRQILGQKVEFLVSFYNNEISEKSEIFDDQFSVERPDGSNFTLKIRSTKLEDSAMYFCASRGGPSTDTQYFGPGTRLTVL.

The chain uses TRBV30 and TRBJ1-1; 7 positions agree with TRBD1. V dropped 3 bases and J dropped 1; count of bases not matched to a gene: 2. CDR1 GTSNPN and CDR2 SVGIG come from the germline V gene (reference sequence). The CDR3 totals 13 residues. In DNA, the CDR3 is TGTGCCTGGAGGGGACAGAGGAACACTGAAGCTTTCTTT. Protein product: CAWRGQRNTEAFF. Variable domain in full (rest from reference TRBV30 and TRBJ1-1): SQTIHQWPATLVQPVGSPLSLECTVEGTSNPNLYWYRQAAGRGLQLLFYSVGIGQISSEVPQNLSASRPQDRQFILSSKKLLLSDSGFYLCAWRGQRNTEAFFGQGTRLTVV.

This clone was detected a few times. Written as DNA, the CDR3 is TGTGCCAGCAGCCCCCGTTCCGGGACAGGGGAATTGTTCTTC. Translation: CASSPRSGTGELFF. The chain has TRBV5-8 and TRBJ2-1, with 10 bases that match TRBD1. The germline V gene encodes CDR1 SGHTS and CDR2 YDEGEE. V shed 4 bases, J shed 15 bases, and the junction held 13 bases outside the gene matches. The CDR3 loop spans 14 amino acids.

This chain links TRBV18 with TRBJ1-2; perhaps TRBD1 as D (6 bases). The germline V gene has CDR1 KGHSH and CDR2 LQKENI. Deletions cut 6 bases from V and 2 bases from J, with 10 bases between. The CDR3 totals 13 residues. The CDR3 sequence is CASSTGQNYGYTF. CDR3 nucleotides: TGTGCCAGCTCGACCGGACAGAACTATGGCTACACCTTC.

The chain uses TRBV7-8 and TRBJ2-5, with 7 positions matching TRBD1. The CDR3 has 14 amino acids. V was pared by 1 base and J by 5 bases, with 4 bases of the junction left unmatched. Germline V gene sequence: CDR1 SGHVS, CDR2 FQNEAQ. For the CDR3, the DNA is TGTGCCAGCAGCTTAGGAGGGGGCAGGGAGACCCAGTACTTC. As protein: CASSLGGGRETQYF.

The chain links TRBV9 to TRBJ1-2, with no clear D. Trimming removed 4 bases from V and 7 bases from J, with 17 bases in between. Per the germline V gene, CDR1 is SGDLS and CDR2 is YYNGEE. The CDR3 length is 14 residues. Written as DNA, the CDR3 is TGTGCCAGCAGCCCGAGCGGCGGGCGAGGTGGCTACACCTTC. Protein: CASSPSGGRGGYTF.

The CDR3 loop is CASSLDRDQPQHF. In DNA, the CDR3 is TGTGCCAGCAGCTTGGACAGGGATCAGCCCCAGCATTTT. The gene calls are TRBV5-6 and TRBJ1-5; tentatively, D is TRBD1 (6 bases). The CDR3 is 13 amino acids. Germline values: CDR1 SGHDT, CDR2 YYEEEE. The V end lost 0 bases, the J end lost 5 bases, and 6 bases lay between the germline ends. The full variable domain, with the rest looked up from reference TRBV5-6 and TRBJ1-5, is DAGVTQSPTHLIKTRGQQVTLRCSPKSGHDTVSWYQQALGQGPQFIFQYYEEEERQRGNFPDRFSGHQFPNYSSELNVNALLLGDSALYLCASSLDRDQPQHFGDGTRLSIL.

This clone was detected a few times. The genes are TRBV2 and TRBJ2-2; weak D call: TRBD2 (6 bases). The V gene lost 8 bases and the J gene lost 3 bases, with 19 bases spanning the gap. Germline loops: CDR1 SNHLY, CDR2 FYNNEI. This CDR3 has 16 residues. The CDR3 DNA reads as TGTGCCAGCCGGGGGTGGGGCGGAGACTACACCGGGGAGCTGTTTTTT. The encoded protein is CASRGWGGDYTGELFF.

The rearrangement links TRBV7-9 to TRBJ1-1; D remains unclear. Germline V lookup: CDR1 SEHNR, CDR2 FQNEAQ (reference sequence). The CDR3 is 14 residues long. The ends were cut back, 5 bases at V and 1 base at J, with 11 bases in the middle. For the CDR3, the DNA is TGTGCCAGCAGCCCGTGGGCCGGGAACACTGAAGCTTTCTTT. Amino acid sequence: CASSPWAGNTEAFF.

For this clone: The same CDR3 arises from other DNA sequences in this sample as well. V and J are TRBV5-4 and TRBJ2-5, with 10 bases matching TRBD2. Trimming removed 0 bases from V and 3 bases from J; junction bases left unmatched: 2. Germline CDR1 reads SGHNT; CDR2 reads YYREEE (reference sequence). The CDR3 totals 15 residues. DNA for the CDR3: TGTGCCAGCAGCTTGGGTCTAGCGGGGGAAGAGACCCAGTACTTC. It specifies CASSLGLAGEETQYF.

This chain connects TRBV11-3 to TRBJ2-5, with 7 bases matching TRBD2. The CDR3 length is 14 residues. The germline CDR1 and CDR2 sequences are SGHNT and YENEEA. Trimming at V came to 6 bases and at J to 5 bases, leaving 9 bases not matched to a gene. CDR3 protein: CASSPGGRGETQYF. The CDR3 nucleotides read TGTGCCAGCAGTCCGGGAGGTCGAGGGGAGACCCAGTACTTC.

This clone was picked up a small number of times. The rearrangement uses TRBV7-6 and TRBJ1-5; maybe TRBD1 (5 bases). Germline CDR1 is SGHVS and CDR2 is FNYEAQ. The CDR3 contains 15 residues. Trimming shortened V by 1 base and J by 7 bases, and 14 bases separated the two germline ends. The CDR3 DNA is TGTGCCAGCAGCTTAGTGGGGGGAATAGACCAGCCCCAGCATTTT. Translating gives CASSLVGGIDQPQHF.

This clone was observed a few times. The V call is TRBV29-1, the J call TRBJ2-5; 8 bases agree with TRBD2. With 6 bases clipped from V and 0 bases from J, the junction kept 3 bases outside the gene matches. Germline values: CDR1 SQVTM, CDR2 ANQGSEA. This CDR3 contains 13 residues. In DNA, the CDR3 is TGCAGCGTCGGACTAGCCTACCAAGAGACCCAGTACTTC. It codes for CSVGLAYQETQYF. Together with reference TRBV29-1 and TRBJ2-5, the CDR3 gives the full variable domain: SAVISQKPSRDICQRGTSLTIQCQVDSQVTMMFWYRQQPGQSLTLIATANQGSEATYESGFVIDKFPISRPNLTFSTLTVSNMSPEDSSIYLCSVGLAYQETQYFGPGTRLLVL.

This clone was recorded a few times. The chain has TRBV29-1 and TRBJ1-2; 8 bases align to TRBD1. The germline V gene encodes CDR1 SQVTM and CDR2 ANQGSEA. The CDR3 contains 15 residues. The J segment lost 4 bases and the V segment lost 8 bases, leaving 15 bases of the junction unmatched. DNA of the CDR3: TGCAGCACTGGAGGCAGGGGGCCTCCTGGCTATGGCTACACCTTC. This encodes CSTGGRGPPGYGYTF.